This T cell receptor beta chain was found in a study of shared clonotypes between healthy human individuals. Regarding the study as a whole: Sequencing depth was expected to influence donor clonotype sharing.

This CDR3 spans 13 amino acids. Deletions cut 8 bases from V and 2 bases from J, with 12 bases between. The germline CDR1 and CDR2 sequences are SNHLY and FYNNEI. With regard to this clone: As yet, its antigen is unknown.

The method was immunoSEQ multiplex PCR; TCRdb's version includes in-frame clones alone and lacks a portion of them. The data hold 950,000 to 1,100,000 clones, with approximately 80% observed a single time. The sequenced sample consisted of memory CD4+ T cells from PBMCs. Documented subset: CD45RA-negative fraction. This chain uses TRBV2 with TRBJ1-1; D remains unclear. The receptor's source is a man aged 18 to 29 in good health. Some clones in this sample may be carry-over from other donors' samples. CDR3 amino acids: CASHTAINTEAFF. CDR3 bases: TGTGCCAGCCACACCGCCATCAACACTGAAGCTTTCTTT.